This is a list of T cell receptor beta chains from one sample in a study of shared clonotypes between healthy human individuals. Generated by immunoSEQ multiplex PCR, the TCRdb table keeps only in-frame clones and is missing some. Among around 2.5 million clones listed, roughly 93% were seen once. Specimen: naive CD4+ T cells from PBMCs. The receptors were sampled from a man younger than 35 in good health. Some clones in this sample may be carry-over from other donors' samples. Each CDR3 is given with its conserved first and last residue. Each record gives: J gene, D gene, clone size, V gene, CDR3 protein, CDR3 DNA. The D gene is left open where the match is weak. Clone size is shown for a subset of rows, as once, few, many or a class of expanded clone.

TRBJ1-1 | NA | NA | TRBV18 | CASSKDRNTEAFF | TGTGCCAGCTCAAAGGACAGGAACACTGAAGCTTTCTTT
TRBJ2-2 | NA | NA | TRBV7-9 | CASSRRGPGELFF | TGTGCCAGCAGCCGAAGGGGTCCCGGGGAGCTGTTTTTT
TRBJ1-1 | NA | NA | TRBV6-1 | CASSEKGGGTEAFF | TGTGCCAGCAGTGAAAAGGGTGGGGGCACTGAAGCTTTCTTT
TRBJ2-5 | NA | NA | TRBV19 | CASSIEGVREETQYF | TGTGCCAGTAGTATAGAGGGGGTGAGAGAAGAGACCCAGTACTTC
TRBJ2-1 | TRBD2 | NA | TRBV29-1 | CSVEGLAGAYPRLISYNEQFF | TGCAGCGTTGAGGGACTAGCGGGAGCATACCCCCGTCTGATCTCCTACAATGAGCAGTTCTTC
TRBJ2-7 | TRBD2 | once | TRBV5-5 | CASSLTGTSYEQYF | TGTGCCAGCAGCCTGACCGGGACTAGCTACGAGCAGTACTTC
TRBJ2-2 | NA | NA | TRBV6-6 | CASRRRDNNTGELFF | TGTGCCAGCAGGCGCCGGGACAATAACACCGGGGAGCTGTTTTTT
TRBJ1-5 | TRBD1 | NA | TRBV7-8 | CASSLPGTGNQPQHF | TGTGCCAGCAGCCTGCCCGGGACAGGTAATCAGCCCCAGCATTTT
TRBJ1-2 | TRBD1 | NA | TRBV27 | CASSPQGAWSYTF | TGTGCCAGCAGTCCGCAGGGGGCCTGGAGCTACACCTTC
TRBJ2-1 | NA | once | TRBV19 | CASSIKGVLYNEQFF | TGTGCCAGTAGTATAAAAGGGGTACTCTACAATGAGCAGTTCTTC
TRBJ2-5 | TRBD2 | once | TRBV28 | CASSSRGGSFGETQYF | TGTGCCAGCAGTTCCCGGGGAGGGAGTTTCGGGGAAACCCAGTACTTC
TRBJ1-1 | NA | NA | TRBV14 | CASSQPPRSGKYITEAFF | TGTGCCAGCAGCCAACCTCCCCGATCGGGCAAGTATATAACTGAAGCTTTCTTT
TRBJ1-3 | NA | NA | TRBV15 | CATSRDRNTIYF | TGTGCCACCAGCAGAGATAGAAACACCATATATTTT
TRBJ1-3 | TRBD1 | NA | TRBV5-1 | CASSSGTVASGNTIYF | TGCGCCAGCAGCTCGGGGACAGTCGCCTCTGGAAACACCATATATTTT
TRBJ1-1 | TRBD1 | NA | TRBV28 | CAVLRQGATEAFF | TGTGCCGTACTCAGGCAGGGGGCCACTGAAGCTTTCTTT
TRBJ2-2 | TRBD2 | NA | TRBV18 | CASSPRISAGGHAELFF | TGTGCCAGCTCACCAAGGATTTCAGCGGGAGGCCATGCGGAGCTGTTTTTT
TRBJ2-3 | NA | NA | TRBV7-8 | CASSLVGGWADTQYF | TGTGCCAGCAGCTTAGTTGGGGGATGGGCAGATACGCAGTATTTT
TRBJ1-3 | NA | NA | TRBV10-3 | CAISESSTRVAGNTIYF | TGTGCCATCAGTGAGTCTTCAACCCGGGTTGCTGGAAACACCATATATTTT
TRBJ2-7 | TRBD2 | NA | TRBV18 | CASSPYGTRKFYEQYF | TGTGCCAGCTCACCCTACGGGACTAGAAAGTTCTACGAGCAGTACTTC
TRBJ2-5 | TRBD2 | NA | TRBV28 | CASSLASGAYQETQYF | TGTGCCAGCAGTTTGGCTAGCGGGGCGTACCAAGAGACCCAGTACTTC
TRBJ2-3 | TRBD2 | NA | TRBV5-1 | CASSGGGGDTQYF | TGCGCCAGCAGCGGCGGGGGAGGGGATACGCAGTATTTT
TRBJ2-7 | TRBD1 | once | TRBV19 | CATRQGVEQYF | TGTGCCACCCGACAGGGGGTCGAGCAGTACTTC
TRBJ2-3 | TRBD2 | NA | TRBV29-1 | CSVGAGADTQYF | TGCAGCGTAGGAGCGGGAGCAGATACGCAGTATTTT
TRBJ2-6 | NA | NA | TRBV4-1 | CASSPRQPGTGANVLTF | TGCGCCAGCAGCCCACGACAGCCGGGAACTGGGGCCAACGTCCTGACTTTC
TRBJ1-2 | NA | NA | TRBV5-4 | CASSLGFLPNYGYTF | TGTGCCAGCAGCTTGGGTTTTTTGCCTAACTATGGCTACACCTTC
TRBJ2-4 | TRBD2 | NA | TRBV28 | CASSPPASGVKNIQYF | TGTGCCAGCAGTCCGCCGGCTAGCGGGGTCAAAAACATTCAGTACTTC
TRBJ2-7 | TRBD2 | NA | TRBV28 | CASSSSGRLYEQYF | TGTGCCAGCAGTTCAAGCGGGAGGCTCTACGAGCAGTACTTC
TRBJ2-2 | TRBD2 | NA | TRBV5-1 | CASTPLPPGLGLTGELFF | TGCGCCAGCACCCCCCTTCCCCCGGGACTAGGATTGACCGGGGAGCTGTTTTTT